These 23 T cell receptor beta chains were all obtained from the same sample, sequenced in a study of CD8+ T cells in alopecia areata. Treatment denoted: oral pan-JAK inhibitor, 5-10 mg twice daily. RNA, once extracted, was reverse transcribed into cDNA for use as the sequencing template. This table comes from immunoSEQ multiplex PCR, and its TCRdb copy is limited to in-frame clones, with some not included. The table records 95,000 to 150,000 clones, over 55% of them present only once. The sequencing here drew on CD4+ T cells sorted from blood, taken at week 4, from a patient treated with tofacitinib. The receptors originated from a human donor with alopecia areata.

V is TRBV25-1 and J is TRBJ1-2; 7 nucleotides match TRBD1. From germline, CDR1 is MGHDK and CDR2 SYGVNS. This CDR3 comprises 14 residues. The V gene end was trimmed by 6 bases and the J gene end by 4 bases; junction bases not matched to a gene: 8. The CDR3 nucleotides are TGTGCCAGCAGAGACAGGGACTCCCGCTATGGCTACACCTTC. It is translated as CASRDRDSRYGYTF.

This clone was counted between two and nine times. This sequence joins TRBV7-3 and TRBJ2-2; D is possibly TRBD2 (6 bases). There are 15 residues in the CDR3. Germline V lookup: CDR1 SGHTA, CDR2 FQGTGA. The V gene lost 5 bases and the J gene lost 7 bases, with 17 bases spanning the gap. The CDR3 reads CASSPGTSAGGELFF. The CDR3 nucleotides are TGTGCCAGCAGCCCTGGGACTTCGGCGGGCGGGGAGCTGTTTTTT.

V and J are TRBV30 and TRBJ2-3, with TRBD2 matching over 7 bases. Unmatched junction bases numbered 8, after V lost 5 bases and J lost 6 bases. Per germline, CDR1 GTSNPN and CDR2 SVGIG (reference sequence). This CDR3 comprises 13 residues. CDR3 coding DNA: TGTGCCTGGGACCCAAGACTAGCCGATACGCAGTATTTT. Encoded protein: CAWDPRLADTQYF.

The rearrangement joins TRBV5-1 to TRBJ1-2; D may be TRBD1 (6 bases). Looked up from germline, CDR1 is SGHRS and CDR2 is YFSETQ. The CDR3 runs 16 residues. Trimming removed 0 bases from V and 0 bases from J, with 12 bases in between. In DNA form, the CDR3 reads TGCGCCAGCAGCTTGGGAGCACAGGGATCTAACTATGGCTACACCTTC. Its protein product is CASSLGAQGSNYGYTF.

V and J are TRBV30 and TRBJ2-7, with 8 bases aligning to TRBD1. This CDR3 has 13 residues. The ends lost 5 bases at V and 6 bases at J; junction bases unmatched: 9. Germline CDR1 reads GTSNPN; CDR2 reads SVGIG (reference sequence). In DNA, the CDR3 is TGTGCCTGGGTGCCCAGGGGGCCGGGCGAGCAGTACTTC. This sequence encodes CAWVPRGPGEQYF.

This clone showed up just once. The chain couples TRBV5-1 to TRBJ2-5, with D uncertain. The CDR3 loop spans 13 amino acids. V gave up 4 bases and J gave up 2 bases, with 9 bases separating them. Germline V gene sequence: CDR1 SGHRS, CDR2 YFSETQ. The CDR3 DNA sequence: TGCGCCAGCAGCGCTCAGGAGCAAGAGACCCAGTACTTC. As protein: CASSAQEQETQYF.

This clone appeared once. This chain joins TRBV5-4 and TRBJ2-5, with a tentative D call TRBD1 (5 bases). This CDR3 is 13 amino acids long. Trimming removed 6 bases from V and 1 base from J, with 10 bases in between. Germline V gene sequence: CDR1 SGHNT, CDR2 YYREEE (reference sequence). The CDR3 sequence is CASKTTAQETQYF. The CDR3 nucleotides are TGTGCCAGCAAGACGACAGCCCAAGAGACCCAGTACTTC.

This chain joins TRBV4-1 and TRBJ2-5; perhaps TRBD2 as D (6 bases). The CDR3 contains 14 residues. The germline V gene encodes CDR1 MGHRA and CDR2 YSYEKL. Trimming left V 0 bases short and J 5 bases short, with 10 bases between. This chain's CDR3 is CASSQDPGRETQYF. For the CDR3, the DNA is TGCGCCAGCAGCCAAGATCCAGGGAGGGAGACCCAGTACTTC.

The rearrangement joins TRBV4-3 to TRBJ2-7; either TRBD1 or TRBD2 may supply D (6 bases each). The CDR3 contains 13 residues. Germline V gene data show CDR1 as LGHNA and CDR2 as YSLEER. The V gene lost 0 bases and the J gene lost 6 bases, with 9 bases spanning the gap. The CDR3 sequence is CASSQDRGREQYF. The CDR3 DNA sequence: TGCGCCAGCAGCCAAGACCGGGGGCGCGAGCAGTACTTC.

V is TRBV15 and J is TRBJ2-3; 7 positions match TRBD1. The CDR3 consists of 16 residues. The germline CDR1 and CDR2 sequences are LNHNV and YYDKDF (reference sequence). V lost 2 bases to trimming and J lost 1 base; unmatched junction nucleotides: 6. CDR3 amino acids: CATSRLPGQGTDTQYF. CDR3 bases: TGTGCCACCAGCAGATTACCCGGACAGGGCACAGATACGCAGTATTTT.

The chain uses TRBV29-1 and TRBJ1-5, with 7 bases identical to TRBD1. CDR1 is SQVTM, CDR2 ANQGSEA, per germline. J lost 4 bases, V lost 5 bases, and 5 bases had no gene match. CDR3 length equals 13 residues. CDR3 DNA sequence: TGCAGCGTTACCGACAGGGTAAATCAGCCCCAGCATTTT. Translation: CSVTDRVNQPQHF.

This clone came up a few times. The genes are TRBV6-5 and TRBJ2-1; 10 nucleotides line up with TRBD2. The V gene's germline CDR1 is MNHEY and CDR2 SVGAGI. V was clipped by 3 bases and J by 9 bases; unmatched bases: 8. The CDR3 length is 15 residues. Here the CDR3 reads CASSYGLAGAGEQFF. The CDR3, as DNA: TGTGCCAGCAGTTATGGGCTAGCGGGAGCTGGTGAGCAGTTCTTC.

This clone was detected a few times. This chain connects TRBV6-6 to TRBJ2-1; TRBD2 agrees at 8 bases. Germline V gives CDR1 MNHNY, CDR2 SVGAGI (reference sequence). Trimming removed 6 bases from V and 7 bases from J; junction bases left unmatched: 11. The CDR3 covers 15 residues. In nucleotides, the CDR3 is TGTGCCAGCAGGGACACGGGACTAGTCTTAAATGAGCAGTTCTTC. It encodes CASRDTGLVLNEQFF.

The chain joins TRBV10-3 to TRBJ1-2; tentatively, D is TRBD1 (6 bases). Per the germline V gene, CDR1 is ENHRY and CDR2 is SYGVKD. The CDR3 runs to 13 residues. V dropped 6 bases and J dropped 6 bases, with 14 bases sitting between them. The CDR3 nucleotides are TGTGCCATCAGGGACAGCACATTGAATGGCTACACCTTC. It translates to CAIRDSTLNGYTF.

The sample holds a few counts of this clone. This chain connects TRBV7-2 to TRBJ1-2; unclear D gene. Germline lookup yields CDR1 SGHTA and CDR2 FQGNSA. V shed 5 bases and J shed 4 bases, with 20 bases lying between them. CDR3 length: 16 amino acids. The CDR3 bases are TGTGCCAGCAGCACAACCAAGGAATGGCAAGCCTATGGCTACACCTTC. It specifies CASSTTKEWQAYGYTF. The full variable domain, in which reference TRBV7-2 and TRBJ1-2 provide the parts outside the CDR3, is GAGVSQSPSNKVTEKGKDVELRCDPISGHTALYWYRQSLGQGLEFLIYFQGNSAPDKSGLPSDRFSAERTGGSVSTLTIQRTQQEDSAVYLCASSTTKEWQAYGYTFGSGTRLTVV.

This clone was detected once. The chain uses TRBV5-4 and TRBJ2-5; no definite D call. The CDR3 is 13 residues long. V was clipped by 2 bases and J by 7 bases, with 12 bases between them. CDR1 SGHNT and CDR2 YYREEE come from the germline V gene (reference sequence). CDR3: CASSFPGGVTQYF. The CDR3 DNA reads TGTGCCAGCAGCTTCCCCGGTGGGGTGACCCAGTACTTC.

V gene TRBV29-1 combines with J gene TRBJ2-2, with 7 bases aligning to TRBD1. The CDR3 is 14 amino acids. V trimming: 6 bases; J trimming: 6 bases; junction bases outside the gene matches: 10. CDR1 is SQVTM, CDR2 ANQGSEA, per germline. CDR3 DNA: TGCAGCGTGAACAGGGGCGAAGTCGCCGGGGAGCTGTTTTTT. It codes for CSVNRGEVAGELFF.

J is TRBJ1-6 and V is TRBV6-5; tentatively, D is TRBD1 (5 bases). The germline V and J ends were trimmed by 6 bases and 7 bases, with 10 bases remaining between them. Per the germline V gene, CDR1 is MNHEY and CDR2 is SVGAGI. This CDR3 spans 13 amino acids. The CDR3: CASRSDRNSPLHF. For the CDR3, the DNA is TGTGCCAGCAGGAGTGACAGAAATTCACCCCTCCACTTT.

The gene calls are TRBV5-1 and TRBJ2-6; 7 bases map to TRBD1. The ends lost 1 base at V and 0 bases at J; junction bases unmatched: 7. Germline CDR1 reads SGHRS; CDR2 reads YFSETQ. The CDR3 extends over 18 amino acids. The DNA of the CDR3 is TGCGCCAGCAGCTTGAGGGAGACAGGGAGCTCTGGGGCCAACGTCCTGACTTTC. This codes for CASSLRETGSSGANVLTF.

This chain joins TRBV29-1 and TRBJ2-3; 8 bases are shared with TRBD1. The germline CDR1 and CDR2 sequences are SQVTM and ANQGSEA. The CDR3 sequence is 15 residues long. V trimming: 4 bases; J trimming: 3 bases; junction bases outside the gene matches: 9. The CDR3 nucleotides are TGCAGCGTTGGGAAGACAGGGGTAGGGACAGATACGCAGTATTTT. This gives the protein CSVGKTGVGTDTQYF.

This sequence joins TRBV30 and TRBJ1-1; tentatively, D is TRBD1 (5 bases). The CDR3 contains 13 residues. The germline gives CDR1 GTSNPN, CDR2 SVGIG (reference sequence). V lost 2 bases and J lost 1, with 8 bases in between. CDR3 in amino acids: CAWSSTGNTEAFF. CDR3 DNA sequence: TGTGCCTGGAGTAGCACAGGGAACACTGAAGCTTTCTTT.

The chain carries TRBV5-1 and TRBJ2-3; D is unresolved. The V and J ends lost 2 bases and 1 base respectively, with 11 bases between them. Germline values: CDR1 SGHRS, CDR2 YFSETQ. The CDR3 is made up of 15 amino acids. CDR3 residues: CASSLTTGGTDTQYF. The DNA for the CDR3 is TGCGCCAGCAGCTTAACCACCGGAGGCACAGATACGCAGTATTTT. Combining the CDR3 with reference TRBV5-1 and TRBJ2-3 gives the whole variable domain KAGVTQTPRYLIKTRGQQVTLSCSPISGHRSVSWYQQTPGQGLQFLFEYFSETQRNKGNFPGRFSGRQFSNSRSEMNVSTLELGDSALYLCASSLTTGGTDTQYFGPGTRLTVL.

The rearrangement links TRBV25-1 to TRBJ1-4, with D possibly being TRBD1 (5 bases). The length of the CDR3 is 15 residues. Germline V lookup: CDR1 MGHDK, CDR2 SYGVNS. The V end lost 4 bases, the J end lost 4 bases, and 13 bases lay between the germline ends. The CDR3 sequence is CASSGLRDYNEKLFF. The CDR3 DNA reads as TGTGCCAGCAGTGGTCTCAGGGATTATAATGAAAAACTGTTTTTT.